This entry lists 27 T cell receptor beta chains sequenced from one sample in a study of blood T cell repertoires in COVID-19 (TCRdb year 2020). The library was built by means of the immunoSEQ multiplex PCR assay. The clones in this table, taken by TCRdb from immuneACCESS, are in-frame only. Not every clone is retained; where verified, under half of the shortfall comes from an unresolved V gene, and the cause of the rest is unknown. The sample table shows a few hundred thousand clones, and approximately 91% are seen once. The ten largest clones take up 12% of the sample. Sequencing was performed on peripheral blood. These TCRs come from an older woman with acute or convalescent COVID-19.

The chain links TRBV7-8 to TRBJ1-4, with 7 positions matching TRBD1. Germline V lookup: CDR1 SGHVS, CDR2 FQNEAQ. This CDR3 has 16 amino acids. The ends lost 1 base at V and 5 bases at J; junction bases unmatched: 7. CDR3 amino acids: CASSLEEGRGNEKLFF. CDR3 nucleotides: TGTGCCAGCAGCTTAGAGGAGGGCAGGGGGAATGAAAAACTGTTTTTT.

The CDR3 DNA reads TGTGCCAGCAGACCCCCCGCGCTAGCCCTACCCTACAATGAGCAGTTCTTC. It encodes CASRPPALALPYNEQFF. The rearrangement uses TRBV28 and TRBJ2-1, with D tentatively TRBD2 (5 bases). V was clipped by 6 bases and J by 2 bases, with 20 bases between them. Germline V gene data show CDR1 as MDHEN and CDR2 as SYDVKM. The CDR3 length is 17 residues.

This chain links TRBV19 with TRBJ1-5; a possible D gene is TRBD1 (5 bases). The length of the CDR3 is 15 residues. V was clipped by 3 bases and J by 1 base, with 10 bases between them. From germline, CDR1 is LNHDA and CDR2 SQIVND (reference sequence). CDR3 in DNA: TGTGCCAGTAGTATGGGGCCAGGGAGCAATCAGCCCCAGCATTTT. Its protein product is CASSMGPGSNQPQHF.

V gene TRBV4-3 combines with J gene TRBJ2-6; 11 nucleotides match TRBD2. Germline V gene sequence: CDR1 LGHNA, CDR2 YSLEER. Trimming cost V 4 bases and J 0 bases; bases outside gene matches: 5. The CDR3 runs to 18 residues. The CDR3 coding sequence is TGCGCCAGCAGCCCGAGACTAGCGGGGAACTCTGGGGCCAACGTCCTGACTTTC. Translation: CASSPRLAGNSGANVLTF.

Only one count was recorded for this clone. This rearrangement joins TRBV3-1 (or the pseudogene TRBV3-2) to TRBJ1-4; TRBD1 aligns across 9 bases. CDR3 length equals 22 residues. From germline, CDR1 is LGHDT and CDR2 YNNKEL (reference sequence). V lost 0 bases, J lost 0 bases, and 17 bases stayed unmatched. The CDR3 is CASSQDYRFFTGQGATNEKLFF. The CDR3 DNA reads as TGTGCCAGCAGCCAAGACTATCGATTTTTTACGGGACAGGGCGCAACTAATGAAAAACTGTTTTTT.

The J gene is TRBJ1-5, the V gene TRBV2; 7 bases map to TRBD1. This CDR3 spans 15 amino acids. The V gene end was trimmed by 1 base and the J gene end by 5 bases; junction bases not matched to a gene: 5. CDR1 and CDR2 from the germline V gene are SNHLY and FYNNEI. The CDR3 DNA sequence: TGTGCCAGCAGTGAAGGGACAGGAGTCTATCAGCCCCAGCATTTT. This encodes CASSEGTGVYQPQHF. Drawing the rest from reference TRBV2 and TRBJ1-5, the complete variable domain is EPEVTQTPSHQVTQMGQEVILRCVPISNHLYFYWYRQILGQKVEFLVSFYNNEISEKSEIFDDQFSVERPDGSNFTLKIRSTKLEDSAMYFCASSEGTGVYQPQHFGDGTRLSIL.

The CDR3 DNA sequence: TGTGCCAGCAGTCCCCGGGACATGGCCTACAATGAGCAGTTCTTC. This translates into CASSPRDMAYNEQFF. The chain has TRBV28 and TRBJ2-1; maybe TRBD1 (6 bases). Germline CDR1 is MDHEN and CDR2 is SYDVKM. V was pared by 5 bases and J by 2 bases, with 13 bases between. The CDR3 covers 15 residues.

V usage is TRBV28 and J usage is TRBJ1-6; D gene ambiguous. Trimming left V 1 base short and J 2 bases short, with 18 bases between. CDR1 MDHEN and CDR2 SYDVKM come from the germline V gene. The CDR3 is made up of 19 amino acids. The CDR3 region has the DNA TGTGCCAGCAGTTTATACCTGGCGGTCACCGGGGCCTATAATTCACCCCTCCACTTT. Protein sequence: CASSLYLAVTGAYNSPLHF.

The chain uses TRBV7-2 and TRBJ1-5, with D uncertain. With 5 bases removed from V and 6 bases from J, the gap between germline ends came to 20 bases. Germline CDR1 SGHTA, CDR2 FQGNSA. This CDR3 is 16 amino acids long. In nucleotides, the CDR3 is TGTGCCAGCAGCCTCATCAGGTCGAGCCCGGCTCAGCCCCAGCATTTT. Translating gives CASSLIRSSPAQPQHF.

The V call is TRBV4-3, the J call TRBJ2-3; 7 positions match TRBD2. The CDR3 extends over 17 amino acids. The V gene end was trimmed by 1 base and the J gene end by 2 bases; junction bases not matched to a gene: 9. Germline values: CDR1 LGHNA, CDR2 YSLEER. CDR3 loop: CASSQVGLAEITDTQYF. The DNA of the CDR3 is TGCGCCAGCAGCCAAGTCGGCCTAGCGGAAATCACAGATACGCAGTATTTT.

This clone was seen only a few times. The chain links TRBV15 to TRBJ1-3, with TRBD1 matching 10 bases. The CDR3 runs 18 residues. Germline-derived CDR1 and CDR2 are LNHNV and YYDKDF (reference sequence). Trimming removed 1 base from V and 2 bases from J; junction bases left unmatched: 8. The CDR3 protein is CATSRVPPGQGAGNTIYF. CDR3 nucleotides: TGTGCCACCAGCAGAGTCCCCCCCGGACAGGGGGCTGGAAACACCATATATTTT.

The chain recombines TRBV24-1 with TRBJ2-1; no clear D. The CDR3 consists of 17 residues. V was clipped by 5 bases and J by 5 bases, with 21 bases between them. Germline V gives CDR1 KGHDR, CDR2 SFDVKD. DNA for the CDR3: TGTGCCACCAGTGCCCCTGGTTCTCCTAGAACGGACAATGAGCAGTTCTTC. Its translation: CATSAPGSPRTDNEQFF.

V usage is TRBV2 and J usage is TRBJ2-5; 7 nucleotides line up with TRBD2. CDR1 SNHLY and CDR2 FYNNEI come from the germline V gene. This CDR3 is built from 14 residues. After removal of 4 bases from V and 2 bases from J, the junction contained 4 bases not matched to a gene. The CDR3 is CASSGGGSQETQYF. DNA of the CDR3: TGTGCCAGCAGTGGGGGGGGGAGTCAAGAGACCCAGTACTTC.

The chain uses TRBV28 and TRBJ1-4; the D is unclear. From germline, CDR1 is MDHEN and CDR2 SYDVKM. Trimming stripped 3 bases from V and 0 bases from J, with 14 bases between. The CDR3 is 17 residues long. The CDR3 DNA reads as TGTGCCAGCAGTTTTTCGTCTACGGGTGCAACTAATGAAAAACTGTTTTTT. Protein sequence: CASSFSSTGATNEKLFF.

This chain connects TRBV29-1 to TRBJ2-7, with D unresolved. The V end lost 4 bases, the J end lost 7 bases, and 11 bases lay between the germline ends. In germline, CDR1 is SQVTM, CDR2 ANQGSEA. The CDR3 has 11 amino acids. The CDR3 loop is CSVGVRWEQYF. DNA of the CDR3: TGCAGCGTTGGCGTTCGCTGGGAGCAGTACTTC.

The rearrangement links TRBV6-5 to TRBJ1-6; the match to TRBD1 covers 7 bases. Germline V gene sequence: CDR1 MNHEY, CDR2 SVGAGI. The CDR3 length is 15 residues. V gave up 4 bases and J gave up 4 bases; unmatched junction bases: 4. CDR3 sequence (DNA): TGTGCCAGCAGTTCTGGGACAGCATATAATTCACCCCTCCACTTT. Protein sequence: CASSSGTAYNSPLHF.

The chain combines TRBV27 with TRBJ2-7, with TRBD2 identical over 11 bases. The CDR3 has 14 residues. The J segment lost 3 bases and the V segment lost 6 bases, leaving 4 bases of the junction unmatched. Per the germline V gene, CDR1 is MNHEY and CDR2 is SMNVEV (reference sequence). This CDR3 reads CASSFLAGGYEQYF. CDR3 sequence (DNA): TGTGCCAGCAGCTTTCTAGCGGGAGGCTACGAGCAGTACTTC.

This chain uses TRBV15 with TRBJ1-3; 7 nucleotides agree with TRBD1. Germline V gene lookup returns CDR1 LNHNV and CDR2 YYDKDF (reference sequence). J gave up 4 bases and V 0 bases, and 6 bases lay outside the gene matches. The CDR3 covers 16 residues. CDR3 DNA sequence: TGTGCCACCAGCAGAGATCCGACAGGGCACGGAAACACCATATATTTT. Protein product: CATSRDPTGHGNTIYF.

This chain connects TRBV3-1 (or the pseudogene TRBV3-2) to TRBJ2-1, with 8 bases identical to TRBD2. This CDR3 spans 17 amino acids. With V trimmed by 4 bases and J by 2 bases, 10 bases remained unmatched. The germline CDR1 and CDR2 sequences are LGHDT and YNNKEL (reference sequence). As DNA, the CDR3 is TGTGCCAGCAGCCCGAGCGGAACTAGCGGTACCTACAATGAGCAGTTCTTC. It yields the protein CASSPSGTSGTYNEQFF.

V and J are TRBV30 and TRBJ2-1, with 10 bases fitting TRBD2. In germline, CDR1 is GTSNPN, CDR2 SVGIG (reference sequence). Germline trimming cut 1 base from V and 7 bases from J; bases unmatched to any gene: 7. The CDR3 spans 15 residues. The CDR3 DNA sequence: TGTGCCTGGAGTGCCGTGGGACTAGCGAAAAATGAGCAGTTCTTC. It encodes CAWSAVGLAKNEQFF.

The V gene is TRBV4-3, the J gene TRBJ2-5; 8 bases align to TRBD1. Germline CDR1 and CDR2: LGHNA and YSLEER. The CDR3 is 16 amino acids. V shed 0 bases and J 5 bases; nucleotides not matched to a gene: 8. CDR3 in amino acids: CASSQDFMQGAETQYF. The CDR3 nucleotides are TGCGCCAGCAGCCAAGATTTTATGCAGGGGGCCGAGACCCAGTACTTC.

V is TRBV28 and J is TRBJ2-5; D not certain. V dropped 2 bases and J dropped 6 bases, with 16 bases sitting between them. Germline assignment: CDR1 MDHEN and CDR2 SYDVKM. This CDR3 region has 15 residues. CDR3 protein: CASSLVAAPVKTQYF. The CDR3 nucleotides are TGTGCCAGCAGTTTAGTGGCGGCTCCGGTAAAGACCCAGTACTTC.

V usage is TRBV2 and J usage is TRBJ2-1, with 9 bases aligning to TRBD2. The V and J ends lost 6 bases and 7 bases, in that order; junction bases with no gene match: 10. CDR3 size: 15 residues. CDR1 SNHLY and CDR2 FYNNEI come from the germline V gene. CDR3 DNA sequence: TGTGCCAGCAGCCCAGGGGCGGGGGGGCCTAATGAGCAGTTCTTC. Encoded protein: CASSPGAGGPNEQFF.

V gene TRBV24-1 combines with J gene TRBJ1-1; 9 bases are a match to TRBD1. Germline lookup yields CDR1 KGHDR and CDR2 SFDVKD. CDR3 length equals 14 residues. V lost 2 bases, J lost 5 bases, and 2 bases stayed unmatched. CDR3 protein: CATSDSGTGTEAFF. CDR3 nucleotide sequence: TGTGCCACCAGTGATTCCGGGACAGGGACTGAAGCTTTCTTT.

On this clone: At one end the junction does not follow the germline gene, possibly because of a read error. This chain links TRBV7-7 with TRBJ2-3; 14 positions agree with TRBD2. The CDR3 consists of 15 residues. Germline V gives CDR1 SSHAT, CDR2 FNYEAQ (reference sequence). Here the CDR3 reads CASSSGLAGVDTQYF. CDR3 sequence (DNA): TGTGCTAGCAGCTCGGGACTAGCGGGGGTAGATACGCAGTATTTT. The whole variable domain, remainder taken from reference TRBV7-7 and TRBJ2-3, is GAGVSQSPRYKVTKRGQDVTLRCDPISSHATLYWYQQALGQGPEFLTYFNYEAQPDKSGLPSDRFSAERPEGSISTLTIQRTEQRDSAMYRCASSSGLAGVDTQYFGPGTRLTVL.

The table lists this clone with a count of one. The V and J genes are TRBV30 and TRBJ1-1, with D uncertain. Trimming cost V 3 bases and J 6 bases, with 14 bases left between them. Germline assignment: CDR1 GTSNPN and CDR2 SVGIG (reference sequence). The CDR3 is 13 amino acids. The CDR3 protein is CAWSRGARAEAFF. In DNA form, the CDR3 reads TGTGCCTGGAGCCGCGGCGCCCGTGCTGAAGCTTTCTTT.

This chain links TRBV3-1 (or the pseudogene TRBV3-2) with TRBJ2-5; the D gene is possibly TRBD2 (5 bases). Trimming removed 7 bases at V and 7 bases at J, with 10 bases between. The CDR3 covers 11 residues. The germline V gene encodes CDR1 LGHDT and CDR2 YNNKEL (reference sequence). The DNA for the CDR3 is TGTGCCAGCAATGGAGGCGGGACCCAGTACTTC. The encoded protein is CASNGGGTQYF.